The entry that follows covers one TCR beta chain sequence. Its antigen is unknown. Germline CDR1 SGHRS, CDR2 YFSETQ. The CDR3 is 13 amino acids. Trimming removed 0 bases at V and 6 bases at J, with 10 bases between. The sample comes from a study of cytomegalovirus exposure and HLA in healthy donors. Overall study findings and caveats: Most TCR sequences proved rare, with some public TCRs found in many donors.

Method: immunoSEQ multiplex PCR; TCRdb's copy keeps in-frame clones and lacks some. The sample holds 150,000 to 200,000 clones, around 85% seen once. Sequenced material: PBMCs. The receptor comes from a young man in good health and CMV-seropositive. V gene TRBV5-1 combines with J gene TRBJ2-7; D is perhaps TRBD1 (6 bases). DNA for the CDR3: TGCGCCAGCAGCTTGGGACAGGCAAGCGAGCAGTACTTC. This codes for CASSLGQASEQYF.